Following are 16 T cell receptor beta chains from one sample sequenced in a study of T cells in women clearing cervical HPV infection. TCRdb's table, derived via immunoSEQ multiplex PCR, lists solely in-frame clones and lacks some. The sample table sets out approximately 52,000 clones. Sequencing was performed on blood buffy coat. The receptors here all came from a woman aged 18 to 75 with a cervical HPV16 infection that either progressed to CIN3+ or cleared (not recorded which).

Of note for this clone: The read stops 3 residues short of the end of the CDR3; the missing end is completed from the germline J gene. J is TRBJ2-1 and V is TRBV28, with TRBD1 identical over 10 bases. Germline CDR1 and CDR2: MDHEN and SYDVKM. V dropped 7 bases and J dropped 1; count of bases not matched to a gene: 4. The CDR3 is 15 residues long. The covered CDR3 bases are TGTGCCAGCACCTGGGGACAGGGGTCCTACAATGAG. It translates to CASTWGQGSYNE. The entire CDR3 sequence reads CASTWGQGSYNEQFF.

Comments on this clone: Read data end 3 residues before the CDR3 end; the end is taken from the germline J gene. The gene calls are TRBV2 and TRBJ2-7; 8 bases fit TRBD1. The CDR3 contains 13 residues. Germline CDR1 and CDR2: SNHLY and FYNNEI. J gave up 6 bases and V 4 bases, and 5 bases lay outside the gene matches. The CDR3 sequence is CASSGPTGGEQYF. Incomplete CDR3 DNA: TGTGCCAGCAGTGGGCCCACAGGGGGCGAG.

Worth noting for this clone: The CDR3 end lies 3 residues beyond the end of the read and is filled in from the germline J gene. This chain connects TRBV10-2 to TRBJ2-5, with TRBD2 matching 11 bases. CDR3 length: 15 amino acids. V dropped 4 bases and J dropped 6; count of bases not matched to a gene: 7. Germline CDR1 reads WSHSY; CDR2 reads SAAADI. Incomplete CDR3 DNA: TGCGCCAGCAGTGTAACTAGCGGGAGTTGGAAGACC. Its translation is CASSVTSGSWKT. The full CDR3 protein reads CASSVTSGSWKTQYF.

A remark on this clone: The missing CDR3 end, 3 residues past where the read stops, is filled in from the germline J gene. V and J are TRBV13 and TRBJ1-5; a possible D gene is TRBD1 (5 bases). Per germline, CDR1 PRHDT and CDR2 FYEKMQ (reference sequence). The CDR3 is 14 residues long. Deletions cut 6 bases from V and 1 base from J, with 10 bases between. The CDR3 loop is CASSLSGSNQPQHF. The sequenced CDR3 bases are TGTGCCAGCAGTTTATCAGGGAGCAATCAGCCC. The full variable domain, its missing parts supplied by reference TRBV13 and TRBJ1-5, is AAGVIQSPRHLIKEKRETATLKCYPIPRHDTVYWYQQGPGQDPQFLISFYEKMQSDKGSIPDRFSAQQFSDYHSELNMSSLELGDSALYFCASSLSGSNQPQHFGDGTRLSIL.

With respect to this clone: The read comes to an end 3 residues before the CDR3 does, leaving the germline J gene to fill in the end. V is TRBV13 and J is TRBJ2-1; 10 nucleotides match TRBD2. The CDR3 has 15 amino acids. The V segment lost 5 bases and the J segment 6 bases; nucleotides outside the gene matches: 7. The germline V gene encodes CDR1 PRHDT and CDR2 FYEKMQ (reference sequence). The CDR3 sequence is CASSARGLASNEQFF. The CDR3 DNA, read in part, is TGTGCCAGCAGCGCAAGGGGACTAGCGTCCAATGAG.

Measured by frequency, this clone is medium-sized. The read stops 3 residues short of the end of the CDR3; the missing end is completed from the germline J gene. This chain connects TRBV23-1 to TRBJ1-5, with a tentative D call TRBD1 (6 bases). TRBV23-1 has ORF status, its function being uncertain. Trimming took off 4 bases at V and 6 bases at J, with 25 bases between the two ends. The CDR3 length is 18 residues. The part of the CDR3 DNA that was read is TGCGCCAGCAGTCCACCCTGGGGACCGACAGGAGGGGGTCAGCCC. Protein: CASSPPWGPTGGGQP. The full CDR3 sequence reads CASSPPWGPTGGGQPQHF.

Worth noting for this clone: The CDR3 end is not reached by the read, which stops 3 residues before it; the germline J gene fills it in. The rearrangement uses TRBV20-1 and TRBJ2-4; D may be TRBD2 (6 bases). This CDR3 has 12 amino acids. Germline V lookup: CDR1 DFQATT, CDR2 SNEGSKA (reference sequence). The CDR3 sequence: CSAGGTEIFQYF. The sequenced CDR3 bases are TGCAGTGCTGGCGGGACTGAAATTTTT.

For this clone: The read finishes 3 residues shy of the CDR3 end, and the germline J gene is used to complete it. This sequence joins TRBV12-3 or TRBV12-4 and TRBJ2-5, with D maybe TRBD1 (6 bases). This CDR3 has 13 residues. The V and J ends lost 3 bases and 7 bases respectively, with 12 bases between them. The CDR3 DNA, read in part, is TGTGCCAGCAGTTTCGGTCAGGGGTCGACC. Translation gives CASSFGQGST. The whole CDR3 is CASSFGQGSTQYF.

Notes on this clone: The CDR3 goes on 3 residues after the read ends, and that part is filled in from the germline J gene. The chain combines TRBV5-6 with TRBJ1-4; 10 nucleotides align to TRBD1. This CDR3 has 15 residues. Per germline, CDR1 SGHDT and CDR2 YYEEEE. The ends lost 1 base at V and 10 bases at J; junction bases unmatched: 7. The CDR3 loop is CASSLWGTGVPKLFF. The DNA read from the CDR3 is TGTGCCAGCAGCTTGTGGGGGACAGGGGTACCAAAA.

The covered CDR3 bases are TGTGCCAGTACATGGAGGGGGAGTTCACCC. Its translation: CASTWRGSSP. The whole CDR3 sequence reads CASTWRGSSPLHF. The genes are TRBV6-2 or TRBV6-3 and TRBJ1-6; tentatively, D is TRBD1 (6 bases). The observed sequence ends 3 residues before the CDR3 terminus, with the missing tail filled in from the germline J gene. The V gene's germline CDR1 is MNHEY and CDR2 SVGEGT. V shed 9 bases and J shed 9 bases, with 15 bases lying between them. The CDR3 totals 13 residues.

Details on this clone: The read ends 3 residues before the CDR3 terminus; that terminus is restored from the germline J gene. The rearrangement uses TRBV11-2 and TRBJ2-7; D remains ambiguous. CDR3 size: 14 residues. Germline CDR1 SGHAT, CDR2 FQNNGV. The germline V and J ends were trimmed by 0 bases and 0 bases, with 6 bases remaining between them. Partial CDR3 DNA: TGTGCCAGCAGCTTAGAACGGTACTCCTACGAG. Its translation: CASSLERYSYE. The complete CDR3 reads CASSLERYSYEQYF.

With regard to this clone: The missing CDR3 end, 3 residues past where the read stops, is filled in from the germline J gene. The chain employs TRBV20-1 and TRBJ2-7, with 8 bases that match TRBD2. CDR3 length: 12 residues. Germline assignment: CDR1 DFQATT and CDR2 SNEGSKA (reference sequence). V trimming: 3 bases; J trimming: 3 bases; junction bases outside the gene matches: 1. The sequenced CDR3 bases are TGCAGTGCTAGGGGGACTAGCTACGAG. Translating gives CSARGTSYE. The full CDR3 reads CSARGTSYEQYF.

The CDR3 DNA, read in part, is TGTGCCAGCTCTCTTGCTGACAGGTTCTACAATGAG. It translates to CASSLADRFYNE. The whole CDR3 sequence reads CASSLADRFYNEQFF. This chain links TRBV18 with TRBJ2-1; the D gene is possibly TRBD1 (6 bases). From the germline J gene comes the end of the CDR3, since the read stops 3 residues before it. The V gene lost 6 bases and the J gene lost 3 bases, with 15 bases spanning the gap. CDR3 size: 15 residues. Germline loops: CDR1 KGHSH, CDR2 LQKENI.

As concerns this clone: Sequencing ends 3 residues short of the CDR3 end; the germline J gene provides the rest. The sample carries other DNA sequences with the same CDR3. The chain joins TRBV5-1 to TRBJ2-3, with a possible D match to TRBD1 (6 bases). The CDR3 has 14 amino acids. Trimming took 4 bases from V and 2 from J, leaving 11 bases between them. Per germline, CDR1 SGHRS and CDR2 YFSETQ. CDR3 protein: CASSLGHNTDTQYF. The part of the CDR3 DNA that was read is TGCGCCAGCAGCCTGGGACACAACACAGATACG.

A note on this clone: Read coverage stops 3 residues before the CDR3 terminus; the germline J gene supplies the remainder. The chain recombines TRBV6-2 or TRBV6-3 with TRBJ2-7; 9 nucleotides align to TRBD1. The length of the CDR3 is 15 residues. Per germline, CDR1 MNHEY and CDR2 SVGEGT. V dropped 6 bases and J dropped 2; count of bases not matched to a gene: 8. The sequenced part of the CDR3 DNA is TGTGCCAGCAGCCCCCGCCGGGACAGGGCCTACGAG. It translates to CASSPRRDRAYE. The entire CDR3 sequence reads CASSPRRDRAYEQYF.

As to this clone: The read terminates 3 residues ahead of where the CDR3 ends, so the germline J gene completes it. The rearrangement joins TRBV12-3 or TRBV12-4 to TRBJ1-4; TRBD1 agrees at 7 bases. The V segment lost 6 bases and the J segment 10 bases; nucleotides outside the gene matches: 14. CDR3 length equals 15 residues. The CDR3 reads CASSALTGAVGKLFF. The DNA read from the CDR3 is TGTGCCAGCAGCGCTCTTACAGGGGCTGTCGGAAAA.